These 21 T cell receptor beta chains were all obtained from the same sample, sequenced in a study of PD-1 and CTLA-4 blockade in melanoma. Profiling relied on immunoSEQ multiplex PCR, and the TCRdb table lists in-frame clones only, not all of them. The sample records tens of thousands of clones, 88% being singletons. Sequencing was performed on CD8+ T cells from peripheral blood, taken from a patient given anti-PD-1 treatment. Every receptor here comes from a human donor with melanoma.

The chain links TRBV7-9 to TRBJ1-2; 7 bases map to TRBD1. This CDR3 region has 16 residues. In germline, CDR1 is SEHNR, CDR2 FQNEAQ (reference sequence). Trimming took 4 bases from V and 4 from J; bases not matched to a gene: 12. The CDR3, as DNA: TGTGCCAGCAGCTCAGACAGGGCTGGAATCTTCTATGGCTACACCTTC. Translated, it gives CASSSDRAGIFYGYTF.

The chain joins TRBV2 to TRBJ2-5; TRBD2 is a possible D gene (5 bases). The length of the CDR3 is 14 residues. Per germline, CDR1 SNHLY and CDR2 FYNNEI. V was trimmed by 0 bases and J by 0 bases, leaving 5 bases between them. CDR3: CASSEADYQETQYF. CDR3 DNA: TGTGCCAGCAGTGAAGCGGACTACCAAGAGACCCAGTACTTC.

This sequence joins TRBV4-3 and TRBJ1-2; no reliable D call. Germline loops: CDR1 LGHNA, CDR2 YSLEER. There are 14 residues in the CDR3. V lost 1 base and J lost 1, with 7 bases in between. The CDR3 coding sequence is TGCGCCAGCAGCCAAGGAACGGGTAACTATGGCTACACCTTC. Protein sequence: CASSQGTGNYGYTF.

On this clone: The sample contains more than one DNA sequence encoding this CDR3. The chain uses TRBV7-9 and TRBJ2-7, with TRBD2 matching over 7 bases. In germline, CDR1 is SEHNR, CDR2 FQNEAQ (reference sequence). V lost 1 base to trimming and J lost 5 bases; unmatched junction nucleotides: 2. There are 13 residues in the CDR3. The CDR3 region has the DNA TGTGCCAGCAGCTTAGAACGGGGGGACGAGCAGTACTTC. As protein: CASSLERGDEQYF.

The V call is TRBV28, the J call TRBJ2-1; D may be TRBD2 (6 bases). With 10 bases removed from V and 3 bases from J, the gap between germline ends came to 16 bases. This CDR3 is built from 14 residues. Germline CDR1 reads MDHEN; CDR2 reads SYDVKM. This CDR3 reads CAISTGTFYNEQFF. Here the CDR3 DNA reads TGTGCCATTAGCACCGGGACTTTCTACAATGAGCAGTTCTTC.

The CDR3 nucleotides read TGCGCCAGCAGCTCCGTGGTGGGGCGCGGATTAAGCAATCAGCCCCAGCATTTT. It yields the protein CASSSVVGRGLSNQPQHF. The J gene is TRBJ1-5, the V gene TRBV5-1, with a weak D call TRBD1 (5 bases). The ends were cut back, 3 bases at V and 1 base at J, with 20 bases in the middle. Per germline, CDR1 SGHRS and CDR2 YFSETQ. The CDR3 loop spans 18 amino acids. The full variable domain, rest sourced from reference TRBV5-1 and TRBJ1-5, is KAGVTQTPRYLIKTRGQQVTLSCSPISGHRSVSWYQQTPGQGLQFLFEYFSETQRNKGNFPGRFSGRQFSNSRSEMNVSTLELGDSALYLCASSSVVGRGLSNQPQHFGDGTRLSIL.

J is TRBJ1-1 and V is TRBV7-9, with unresolved D. CDR1 and CDR2 from the germline V gene are SEHNR and FQNEAQ (reference sequence). This CDR3 is 11 amino acids long. The V and J ends lost 5 bases and 6 bases respectively, with 7 bases between them. The CDR3 reads CASSPDPEAFF. Written as DNA, the CDR3 is TGTGCCAGCAGCCCTGACCCTGAAGCTTTCTTT.

The chain combines TRBV3-1 (or the pseudogene TRBV3-2) with TRBJ2-7; D remains ambiguous. Trimming removed 3 bases from V and 1 base from J, with 10 bases in between. This CDR3 contains 14 residues. Per germline, CDR1 LGHDT and CDR2 YNNKEL (reference sequence). This CDR3 reads CASSHGLDSYEQYF. The CDR3 nucleotides are TGTGCCAGCAGCCACGGGCTAGATTCCTACGAGCAGTACTTC.

The chain has TRBV6-1 and TRBJ1-2, with 10 bases fitting TRBD1. Germline CDR1 and CDR2: MNHNS and SASEGT. J lost 5 bases, V lost 0 bases, and 6 bases had no gene match. This CDR3 contains 16 residues. CDR3 DNA: TGTGCCAGCAGTGAAGCTTGGGACAGGGGCCTATATGGCTACACCTTC. This sequence encodes CASSEAWDRGLYGYTF.

The chain recombines TRBV28 with TRBJ1-1; D possibly corresponds to TRBD1 (5 bases). The CDR3 is 13 amino acids. Trimming cost V 8 bases and J 0 bases, with 10 bases left between them. From germline, CDR1 is MDHEN and CDR2 SYDVKM. CDR3 nucleotides: TGTGCCAGCGGGGGAGGGATGAACACTGAAGCTTTCTTT. Translating gives CASGGGMNTEAFF. The full variable domain, completed using reference TRBV28 and TRBJ1-1, is DVKVTQSSRYLVKRTGEKVFLECVQDMDHENMFWYRQDPGLGLRLIYFSYDVKMKEKGDIPEGYSVSREKKERFSLILESASTNQTSMYLCASGGGMNTEAFFGQGTRLTVV.

The CDR3 region is CASSTRAEGNTIYF. The DNA of the CDR3 is TGTGCCAGCAGCACCCGGGCGGAGGGAAACACCATATATTTT. V gene TRBV7-9 combines with J gene TRBJ1-3; D is ambiguous. The CDR3 loop spans 14 amino acids. Per germline, CDR1 SEHNR and CDR2 FQNEAQ (reference sequence). V was pared by 5 bases and J by 4 bases, with 12 bases between.

This clone is medium-sized (0.01 to 0.1%) by share. CDR3 bases: TGCGCCAGCAGCCCAAAACAGGGGAGAGACATCACTGAAGCTTTCTTT. Residues: CASSPKQGRDITEAFF. The chain joins TRBV4-1 to TRBJ1-1, with 7 bases matching TRBD1. Looked up from germline, CDR1 is MGHRA and CDR2 is YSYEKL. CDR3 size: 16 residues. Trimming cost V 4 bases and J 4 bases; bases outside gene matches: 12.

The chain is built from TRBV4-2 and TRBJ2-1; D may be TRBD2 (7 bases). The V end was cut by 4 bases, the J end by 8 bases, with 18 bases between. Germline loops: CDR1 LGHNA, CDR2 YNFKEQ. CDR3 size: 15 residues. The CDR3: CASSPFEGGPDEQFF. CDR3 in DNA: TGTGCCAGCAGCCCATTCGAGGGGGGGCCCGATGAGCAGTTCTTC.

V usage is TRBV7-9 and J usage is TRBJ1-2; D unclear. The ends were cut back, 0 bases at V and 8 bases at J, with 7 bases in the middle. The germline gives CDR1 SEHNR, CDR2 FQNEAQ (reference sequence). This CDR3 has 12 residues. CDR3 nucleotide sequence: TGTGCCAGCAGCTTAGCCTCGACCGGCTACACCTTC. This encodes CASSLASTGYTF.

The chain couples TRBV7-2 to TRBJ2-2; TRBD2 aligns across 13 bases. This CDR3 has 18 residues. Germline CDR1 is SGHTA and CDR2 is FQGNSA. V shed 5 bases and J 2 bases; nucleotides not matched to a gene: 8. For the CDR3, the DNA is TGTGCCAGCAGCGTCCGGACTAGCGGGGGCCTCAACACCGGGGAGCTGTTTTTT. Its protein is CASSVRTSGGLNTGELFF.

The chain is built from TRBV21-1 and TRBJ1-1. TRBV21-1 is labeled a pseudogene. The CDR3 spans 16 residues. DNA for the CDR3: TGTGCCAGCAGTAACAGGAGGGGCGGGGGGAACACTGAAGCTTTCTTT. Its protein product is CASSNRRGGGNTEAFF.

This rearrangement joins TRBV19 to TRBJ1-2; possibly TRBD1 for D (5 bases). Trimming removed 3 bases from V and 3 bases from J, with 14 bases in between. Per the germline V gene, CDR1 is LNHDA and CDR2 is SQIVND (reference sequence). This CDR3 comprises 15 residues. CDR3 amino acids: CASSIPGTVDYGYTF. For the CDR3, the DNA is TGTGCCAGTAGTATCCCCGGGACGGTAGACTATGGCTACACCTTC.

The chain links TRBV16 to TRBJ2-3; no clear D. Trimming removed 0 bases from V and 7 bases from J, with 11 bases in between. CDR1 and CDR2 from the germline V gene are KGHSY and FQNENV. The CDR3 has 14 residues. In nucleotides, the CDR3 is TGTGCCAGCAGCCAATCCAACAATCTACATACGCAGTATTTT. Protein product: CASSQSNNLHTQYF.

V gene TRBV6-5 combines with J gene TRBJ1-1; D possibly corresponds to TRBD1 (6 bases). Germline values: CDR1 MNHEY, CDR2 SVGAGI. The V gene lost 6 bases and the J gene lost 1 base, with 15 bases spanning the gap. CDR3 length equals 15 residues. The CDR3 coding sequence is TGTGCCAGCAGGGCCCCCGGGACAACGAACACTGAAGCTTTCTTT. It specifies CASRAPGTTNTEAFF.

J is TRBJ1-1 and V is TRBV6-5; D remains ambiguous. The CDR3 consists of 13 residues. Germline CDR1 reads MNHEY; CDR2 reads SVGAGI. Deletions cut 0 bases from V and 4 bases from J, with 6 bases between. The CDR3 loop reads CASSYSQVTEAFF. CDR3 coding DNA: TGTGCCAGCAGTTACTCGCAAGTCACTGAAGCTTTCTTT.

This chain uses TRBV11-2 with TRBJ2-6, with D tentatively TRBD1 (6 bases). The CDR3 runs 17 residues. The V gene lost 3 bases and the J gene lost 3 bases, with 15 bases spanning the gap. Germline CDR1 and CDR2: SGHAT and FQNNGV. In nucleotides, the CDR3 is TGTGCCAGCAGCTTCCCCCGAGGGGGATTTGGGGCCAACGTCCTGACTTTC. This translates into CASSFPRGGFGANVLTF. Looking up the rest from reference TRBV11-2 and TRBJ2-6 gives the full variable domain: EAGVAQSPRYKIIEKRQSVAFWCNPISGHATLYWYQQILGQGPKLLIQFQNNGVVDDSQLPKDRFSAERLKGVDSTLKIQPAKLEDSAVYLCASSFPRGGFGANVLTFGAGSRLTVL.